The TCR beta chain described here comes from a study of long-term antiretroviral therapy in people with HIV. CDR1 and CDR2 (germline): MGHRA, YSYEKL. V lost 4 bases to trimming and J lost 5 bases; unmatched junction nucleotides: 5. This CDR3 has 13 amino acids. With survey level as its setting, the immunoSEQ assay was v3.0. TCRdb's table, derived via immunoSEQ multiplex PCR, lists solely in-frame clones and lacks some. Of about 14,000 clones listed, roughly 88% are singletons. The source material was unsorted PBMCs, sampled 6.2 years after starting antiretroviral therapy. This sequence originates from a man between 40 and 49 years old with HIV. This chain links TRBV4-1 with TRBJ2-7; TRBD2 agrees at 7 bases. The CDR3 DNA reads TGCGCCAGCAGCCCTAGCGGAGGTCACGAGCAGTACTTC. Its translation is CASSPSGGHEQYF.